The rows below give T cell receptor beta chains drawn from one sample of a study of blood T cell repertoires in COVID-19. Libraries were prepared by immunoSEQ multiplex PCR; TCRdb keeps only in-frame clonotypes and omits some of them. The sample yields a few hundred thousand clones, nearly 90% seen once. Sequenced sample: peripheral blood. These TCRs come from a young man with active or convalescent COVID-19. Both conserved end residues are part of each CDR3. D genes are given only for firm matches.

v_gene	d_gene	j_gene	CDR3aa
TRBV5-1	TRBD1	TRBJ2-4	CASSFVGTGQNIQYF
TRBV6-2/TRBV6-3	TRBD2	TRBJ2-3	CASSAPAGVGTDTQYF
TRBV11-2	TRBD1	TRBJ1-6	CASSLDRRGLYNSPLHF
TRBV4-3	NA	TRBJ1-2	CASSQGQRAVGYTF
TRBV4-3	TRBD1	TRBJ2-7	CASSQGQGDLYEQYF
TRBV10-3	TRBD1	TRBJ2-7	CATASGTGITYEQYF
TRBV3-1/TRBV3-2	TRBD2	TRBJ2-3	CASSHGTILADTQYF
TRBV9	TRBD1	TRBJ1-6	CASSVGQGAKSPLHF
TRBV10-1	NA	TRBJ2-1	CASSDIRGSYNEQFF
TRBV13	NA	TRBJ1-1	CASRRPDMNTEAFF
TRBV9	NA	TRBJ1-5	CASSVGLSNQPQHF
TRBV5-4	TRBD2	TRBJ2-3	CASSFPYAGGSDTQYF
TRBV11-2	NA	TRBJ1-6	CASSLIRGTYNSPLHF
TRBV3-1/TRBV3-2	TRBD2	TRBJ2-2	CASSRGGTGELFF
TRBV4-2	NA	TRBJ2-3	CASSQSGGAHTDTQYF
TRBV5-4	TRBD1	TRBJ1-2	CASSETQGADGYTF
TRBV3-1/TRBV3-2	TRBD2	TRBJ2-1	CASSQGGGAYNEQFF
TRBV12-3/TRBV12-4	NA	TRBJ2-6	CASSTAGANVLTF
TRBV6-1	TRBD1	TRBJ1-1	CASSDWGQVNTEAFF
TRBV10-3	TRBD1	TRBJ2-3	CAIRPNRGPFTDTQYF
TRBV13	TRBD1	TRBJ2-7	CASSLRQGAREQYF
TRBV11-2	NA	TRBJ1-4	CASSLGRANEKLFF
TRBV18	NA	TRBJ1-1	CASSPQNTEAFF
TRBV12-3/TRBV12-4	NA	TRBJ1-4	CASSPPGREKLFF
TRBV27	TRBD1	TRBJ2-7	CASSSPSRTGYEQYF
TRBV27	TRBD2	TRBJ2-1	CASSAGTSGGAVGEQFF
TRBV25-1	TRBD1	TRBJ1-4	CASSRQGGNEKLFF
TRBV12-3/TRBV12-4	NA	TRBJ1-5	CASGSDSNQPQHF
TRBV10-3	NA	TRBJ2-1	CAISVGGRNNEQFF
TRBV5-6	TRBD2	TRBJ2-7	CASSLYSGGSSYEQYF
TRBV12-3/TRBV12-4	NA	TRBJ2-7	CASSSGISYEQYF
TRBV27	NA	TRBJ1-5	CASSHTGWGPQHF
TRBV19	NA	TRBJ2-3	CASELRARTDTQYF
TRBV2	NA	TRBJ2-1	CASSPLGRLLEDEQFF
TRBV19	TRBD1	TRBJ1-1	CASSIAARGPNTEAFF
TRBV15	TRBD2	TRBJ2-1	CATSRDRGGGNEQFF
TRBV6-6	NA	TRBJ2-7	CASTTSVGAVFHEQYF
TRBV9	TRBD1	TRBJ1-2	CASSSSRDRGNYGYTF
TRBV9	NA	TRBJ2-5	CASSVAPVGEETQYF
TRBV21-1	NA	TRBJ1-1	CASSLDRGNTEAFF
TRBV5-1	NA	TRBJ2-5	CASSFRTGLYQETQYF
TRBV10-3	NA	TRBJ1-2	CAISDKPDSGYTF
TRBV12-3/TRBV12-4	NA	TRBJ1-5	CASSSRSNQPQHF
TRBV15	NA	TRBJ1-1	CATSRDLGNTEAFF
TRBV9	TRBD2	TRBJ2-1	CASSVGGGGHNEQFF
TRBV6-2/TRBV6-3	NA	TRBJ1-5	CASSSRQYNQPQHF
TRBV4-1	TRBD2	TRBJ2-7	CASSPYGGIGYEQYF
TRBV6-6	NA	TRBJ2-7	CASSYSYAGSTYEQYF
TRBV27	NA	TRBJ2-3	CASSLNRLVDTQYF
TRBV6-5	NA	TRBJ2-3	CASSPGVRTDTQYF
TRBV10-3	NA	TRBJ2-7	CAISDGDNTYF
TRBV2	NA	TRBJ2-1	CASSGDSLNEQFF
TRBV18	NA	TRBJ2-5	CASSPQTSLETQYF
TRBV5-6	TRBD1	TRBJ1-6	CASSLGSRGYNSPLHF